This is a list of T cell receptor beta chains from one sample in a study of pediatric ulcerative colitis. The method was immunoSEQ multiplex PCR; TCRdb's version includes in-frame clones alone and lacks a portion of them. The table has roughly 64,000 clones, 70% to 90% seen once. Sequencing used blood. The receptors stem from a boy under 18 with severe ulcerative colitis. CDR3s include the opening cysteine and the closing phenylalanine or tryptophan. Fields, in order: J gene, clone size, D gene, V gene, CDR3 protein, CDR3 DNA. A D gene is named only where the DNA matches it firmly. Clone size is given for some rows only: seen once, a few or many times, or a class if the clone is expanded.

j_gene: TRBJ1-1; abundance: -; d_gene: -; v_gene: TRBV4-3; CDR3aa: CASSLAPLTDLAEAFF; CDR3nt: TGCGCCAGCAGTCTTGCCCCCCTAACCGATCTAGCTGAAGCTTTCTTT
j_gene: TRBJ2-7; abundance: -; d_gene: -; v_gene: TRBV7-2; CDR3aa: CASSRLMGSYEQYF; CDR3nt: TGTGCCAGCAGCCGGCTAATGGGGTCCTACGAGCAGTACTTC
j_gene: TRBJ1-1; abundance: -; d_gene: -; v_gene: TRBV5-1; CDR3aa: CASSLAGQGTEAFF; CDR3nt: TGCGCCAGCAGCTTGGCAGGGCAGGGCACTGAAGCTTTCTTT
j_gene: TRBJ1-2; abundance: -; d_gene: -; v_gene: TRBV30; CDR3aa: CAWSLSVGGYTF; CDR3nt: TGTGCCTGGAGTTTGTCCGTTGGAGGCTACACCTTC
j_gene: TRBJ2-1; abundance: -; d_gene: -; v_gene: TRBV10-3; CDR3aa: CAISESGVTDLSNEQFF; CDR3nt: TGTGCCATCAGTGAGTCTGGGGTAACGGACCTTTCGAATGAGCAGTTCTTC
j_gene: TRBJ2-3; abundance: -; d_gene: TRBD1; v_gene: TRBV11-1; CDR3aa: CASSWGQGAADTQYF; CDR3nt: TGTGCCAGCAGCTGGGGACAGGGGGCAGCAGATACGCAGTATTTT
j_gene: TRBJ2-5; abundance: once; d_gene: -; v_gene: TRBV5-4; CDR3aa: CASSLQGGGETQYF; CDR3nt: TGTGCCAGCAGCTTGCAGGGAGGGGGAGAGACCCAGTACTTC
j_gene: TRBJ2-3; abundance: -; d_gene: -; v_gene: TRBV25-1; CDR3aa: CASSEGGTDTQYF; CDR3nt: TGTGCCAGCAGTGAGGGCGGCACAGATACGCAGTATTTT
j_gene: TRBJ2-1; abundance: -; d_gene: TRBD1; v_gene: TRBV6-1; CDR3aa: CASSRLQTGGNEQFF; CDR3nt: TGTGCCAGCTCACGGCTACAGACAGGGGGCAATGAGCAGTTCTTC
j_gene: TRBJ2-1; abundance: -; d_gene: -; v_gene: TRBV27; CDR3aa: CASSSYPTTYEQFF; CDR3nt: TGTGCCAGCAGTTCCTACCCTACGACTTATGAGCAGTTCTTC
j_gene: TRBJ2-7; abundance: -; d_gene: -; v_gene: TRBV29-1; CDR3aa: CSVEVAIGGYEQYF; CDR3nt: TGCAGCGTTGAAGTTGCCATCGGAGGCTACGAGCAGTACTTC
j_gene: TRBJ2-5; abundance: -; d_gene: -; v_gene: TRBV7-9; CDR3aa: CASSSGGSQETQYF; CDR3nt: TGTGCCAGCAGCTCCGGAGGCTCTCAAGAGACCCAGTACTTC
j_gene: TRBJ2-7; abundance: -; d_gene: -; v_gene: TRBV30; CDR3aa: CAWGSGVVVAEQYF; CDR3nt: TGTGCCTGGGGGAGTGGGGTGGTAGTGGCCGAGCAGTACTTC
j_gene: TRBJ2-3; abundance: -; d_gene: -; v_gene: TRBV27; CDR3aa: CASSLSETDTQYF; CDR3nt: TGTGCCAGCAGTTTATCCGAAACAGATACGCAGTATTTT
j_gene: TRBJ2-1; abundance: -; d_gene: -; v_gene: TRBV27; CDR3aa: CASSFFAGDEQFF; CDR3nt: TGTGCCAGCAGTTTTTTTGCTGGGGATGAGCAGTTCTTC
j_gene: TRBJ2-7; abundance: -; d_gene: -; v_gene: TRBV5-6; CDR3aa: CASSWPQGEQYF; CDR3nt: TGTGCCAGCAGCTGGCCGCAGGGAGAGCAGTACTTC
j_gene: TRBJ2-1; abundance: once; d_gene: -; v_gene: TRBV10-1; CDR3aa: CASSSPGAANNEQFF; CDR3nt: TGCGCCAGCAGTTCCCCGGGAGCGGCAAACAATGAGCAGTTCTTC
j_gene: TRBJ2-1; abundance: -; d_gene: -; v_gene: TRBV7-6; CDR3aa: CASSLPQGFSYNEQFF; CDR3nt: TGTGCCAGCAGCTTACCCCAGGGGTTCTCCTACAATGAGCAGTTCTTC
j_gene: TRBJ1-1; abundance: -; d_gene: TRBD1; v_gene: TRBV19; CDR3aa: CASSPQGVHLEAFF; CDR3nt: TGTGCCAGTAGCCCACAGGGGGTTCACCTTGAAGCTTTCTTT
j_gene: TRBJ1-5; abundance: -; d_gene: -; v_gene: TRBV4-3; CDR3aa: CASSQDSNQPQHF; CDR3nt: TGCGCCAGCAGCCAAGATTCGAATCAGCCCCAGCATTTT
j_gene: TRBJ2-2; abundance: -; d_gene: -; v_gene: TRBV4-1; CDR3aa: CASSQDMGQTGELFF; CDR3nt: TGCGCCAGCAGCCAAGATATGGGGCAAACCGGGGAGCTGTTTTTT
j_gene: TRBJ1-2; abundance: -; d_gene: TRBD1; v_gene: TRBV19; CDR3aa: CAGRPRDRGSYGYTF; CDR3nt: TGTGCCGGACGCCCCCGGGACAGGGGGAGCTATGGCTACACCTTC
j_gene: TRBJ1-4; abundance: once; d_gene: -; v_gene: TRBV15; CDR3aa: CATSSSIGVDEKLFF; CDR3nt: TGTGCCACCAGCTCGTCGATCGGGGTTGATGAAAAACTGTTTTTT
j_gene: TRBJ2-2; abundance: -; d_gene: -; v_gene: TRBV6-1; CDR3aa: CASSESQGSIGELFF; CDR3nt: TGTGCCAGCAGTGAATCACAGGGTTCGATCGGGGAGCTGTTTTTT
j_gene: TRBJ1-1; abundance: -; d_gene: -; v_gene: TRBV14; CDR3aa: CASSQFRNSNTEAFF; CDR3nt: TGTGCCAGCAGCCAGTTCAGGAATTCGAACACTGAAGCTTTCTTT
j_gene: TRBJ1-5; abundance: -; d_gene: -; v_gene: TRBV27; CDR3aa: CASSLLGTLTRNSNQPQHF; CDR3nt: TGTGCCAGCAGCCTCCTAGGGACATTGACCCGTAATAGCAATCAGCCCCAGCATTTT
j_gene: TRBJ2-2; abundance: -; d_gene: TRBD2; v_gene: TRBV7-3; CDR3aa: CASSLTPGLAGGPGTGELFF; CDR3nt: TGTGCCAGCAGCTTAACCCCGGGACTAGCGGGAGGGCCGGGCACCGGGGAGCTGTTTTTT
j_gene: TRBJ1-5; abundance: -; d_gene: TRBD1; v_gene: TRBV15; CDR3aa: CATSRVGQGSSPYSNQPQHF; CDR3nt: TGTGCCACCAGCAGAGTAGGACAGGGGTCCTCCCCCTATAGCAATCAGCCCCAGCATTTT
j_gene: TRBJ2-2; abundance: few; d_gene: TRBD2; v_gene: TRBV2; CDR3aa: CASSSFYELAGDTGELFF; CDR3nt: TGTGCCAGCAGTAGCTTCTACGAGCTAGCGGGAGATACCGGGGAGCTGTTTTTT
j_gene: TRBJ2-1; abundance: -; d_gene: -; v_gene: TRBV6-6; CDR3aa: CASSNGTPDNEQFF; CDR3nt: TGTGCCAGCAGTAACGGGACCCCTGACAATGAGCAGTTCTTC
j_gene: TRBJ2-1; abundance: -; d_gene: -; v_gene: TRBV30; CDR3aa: CAWSVYDEQFF; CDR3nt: TGTGCCTGGAGTGTATATGATGAGCAGTTCTTC
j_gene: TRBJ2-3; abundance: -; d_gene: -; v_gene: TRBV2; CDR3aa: CASSTGFTDTQYF; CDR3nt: TGTGCCAGCAGTACAGGGTTCACAGATACGCAGTATTTT
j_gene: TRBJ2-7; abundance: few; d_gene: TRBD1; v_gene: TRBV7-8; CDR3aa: CASSPPPGQAYEQYF; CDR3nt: TGTGCCAGCAGCCCACCCCCGGGACAGGCCTACGAGCAGTACTTC
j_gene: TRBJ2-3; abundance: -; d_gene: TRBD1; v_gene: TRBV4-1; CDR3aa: CASSQDRGQLHTQYF; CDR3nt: TGCGCCAGCAGCCAAGATCGGGGACAGTTGCATACGCAGTATTTT
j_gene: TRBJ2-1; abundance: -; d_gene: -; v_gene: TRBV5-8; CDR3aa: CASNPTVDRDFPFF; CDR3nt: TGTGCCAGCAACCCGACAGTAGACCGGGACTTTCCTTTCTTC
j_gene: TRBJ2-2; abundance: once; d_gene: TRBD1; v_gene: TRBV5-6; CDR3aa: CASSLGQGAGELFF; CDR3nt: TGTGCCAGCAGCCTGGGACAGGGGGCCGGGGAGCTGTTTTTT
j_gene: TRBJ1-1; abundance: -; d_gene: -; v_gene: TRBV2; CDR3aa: CASSEDQGLMNTEAFF; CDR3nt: TGTGCCAGCAGTGAGGACCAGGGACTGATGAACACTGAAGCTTTCTTT
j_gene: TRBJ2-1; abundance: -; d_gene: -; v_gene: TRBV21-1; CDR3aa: CASSKEKGGTIRILTNNEQFF; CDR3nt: TGTGCCAGCAGCAAGGAAAAAGGGGGGACTATCCGGATCCTAACCAACAATGAGCAGTTCTTC
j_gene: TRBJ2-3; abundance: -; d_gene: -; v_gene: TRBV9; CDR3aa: CASTIGTDTQYF; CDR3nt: TGTGCCAGCACCATAGGGACAGATACGCAGTATTTT
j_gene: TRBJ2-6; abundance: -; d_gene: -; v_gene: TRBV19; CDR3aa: CASRLFSGANVLTF; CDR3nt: TGTGCCAGCAGATTATTCTCTGGGGCCAACGTCCTGACTTTC
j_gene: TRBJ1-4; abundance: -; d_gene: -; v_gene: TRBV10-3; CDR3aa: CAVGEGGEKLFF; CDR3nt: TGTGCCGTCGGGGAGGGGGGTGAAAAACTGTTTTTT
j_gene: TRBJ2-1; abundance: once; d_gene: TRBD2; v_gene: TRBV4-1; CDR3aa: CASSEIAGELAYNEQFF; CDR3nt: TGCGCCAGCAGCGAAATAGCGGGAGAACTTGCCTACAATGAGCAGTTCTTC
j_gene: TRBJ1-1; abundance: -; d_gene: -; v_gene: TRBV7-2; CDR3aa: CASSSNRVTEAFF; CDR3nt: TGTGCCAGCAGCTCGAATCGGGTCACTGAAGCTTTCTTT
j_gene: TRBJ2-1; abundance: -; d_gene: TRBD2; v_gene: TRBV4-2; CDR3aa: CASSQEQREGNYNEQFF; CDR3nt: TGTGCCAGCAGCCAAGAACAGCGGGAGGGCAATTACAATGAGCAGTTCTTC